The rows below give T cell receptor beta chains drawn from one sample of a study of T-cell memory formation after mild COVID-19. TCRdb passed the 5' RACE reads through MiXCR, listing each CDR3 protein once. The sample contains roughly 500,000 distinct CDR3 sequences, approximately 20% of which appear only once. Sequenced input: PBMCs or a T cell subset sorted from them (not recorded which). All receptors derive from an adult woman who had mild COVID-19 (a few samples of this study predate the infection). Cell type and time point are not known. CDR3s include the opening cysteine and the closing phenylalanine or tryptophan. The D gene is left open where the match is weak. Expanded clones are given a class, and other clones once, few, many or no size at all.

>.|once|TRBJ1-2|TRBV27
TGTGCCAGCAGGAGTTTACGGGACCGAAATAAGAATGGCTACACCTTC
CASRSLRDRNKNGYTF
>TRBD2|few|TRBJ2-6|TRBV12-3/TRBV12-4
TGTGCCAGCAGCCCTCTAGCGGGGCGTGGGGCCAACGTCCTGACTTTC
CASSPLAGRGANVLTF
>.|.|TRBJ1-2|TRBV4-2
TGTGCCAGCAGCCAAGTCATGGGGAACTATGGCTACACCTTC
CASSQVMGNYGYTF
>.|.|TRBJ2-5|TRBV25-1
TGTGCCAGCGTCCCGTGGGGGGCCGGGGAGACCCAGTACTTC
CASVPWGAGETQYF
>.|few|TRBJ2-3|TRBV7-2
TGTGCCAGCATCCCCGGGCGGGCGCCGACAGATACGCAGTATTTT
CASIPGRAPTDTQYF
>TRBD2|.|TRBJ2-5|TRBV5-4
TGTGCCAGCAGCCCCACTAGCGGGAGGGAGACCCAGTACTTC
CASSPTSGRETQYF
>TRBD2|.|TRBJ2-3|TRBV4-2
TGTGCCAGCAGCCAAGAAGTCGGGACTAGCGGGACAGATACGCAGTATTTT
CASSQEVGTSGTDTQYF
>.|few|TRBJ1-1|TRBV7-8
TGTGCCAGCAGCTTAGTTGTCAGGGGGAACACTGAAGCTTTCTTT
CASSLVVRGNTEAFF
>.|many|TRBJ2-3|TRBV5-1
TGCGCCAGCAGCCAAGGACAGTCTAGCACAGATACGCAGTATTTT
CASSQGQSSTDTQYF
>.|few|TRBJ2-5|TRBV20-1
TGCAGTGCTGATCAGGGGGGCGAGACCCAGTACTTC
CSADQGGETQYF
>TRBD1|few|TRBJ2-1|TRBV24-1
TGTGCCACCAGTGTTCAGGGGGCAAGTTACAATGAGCAGTTCTTC
CATSVQGASYNEQFF
>.|few|TRBJ2-3|TRBV21-1
TGTGCCAGCAGCAAAGGAGGCGGGTATCTCACAGATACGCAGTATTTT
CASSKGGGYLTDTQYF
>.|.|TRBJ2-1|TRBV24-1
TGTGCCACCAGTGATTGGACACCTTACAATGAGCAGTTCTTC
CATSDWTPYNEQFF
>.|.|TRBJ2-7|TRBV5-4
TGTGCCAGCAGCCAACCCCCGGAGGCCTACGAGCAGTACTTC
CASSQPPEAYEQYF
>.|.|TRBJ2-1|TRBV7-2
TGTGCCAGCAGCTTCTTCCCCGAGATCTTC
CASSFFPEIF
>TRBD1|few|TRBJ1-5|TRBV7-2
TGTGCCAGCAGCTTAGGGGACAGGGTTTCGGGTCAGCCCCAGCATTTT
CASSLGDRVSGQPQHF
>.|.|TRBJ2-1|TRBV10-3
TGTGCCATCAGTGAGTGGCCCTACAATGAGCAGTTCTTC
CAISEWPYNEQFF
>.|.|TRBJ2-3|TRBV5-1
TGCGCCAGCAGCTTGGGGCGGGGGCATCAATCGGATACGCAGTATTTT
CASSLGRGHQSDTQYF
>.|.|TRBJ1-2|TRBV29-1
TGCAGCGTTGTGTCCCGGGGTGGATATGGCTACACCTTC
CSVVSRGGYGYTF
>TRBD1|.|TRBJ2-5|TRBV27
TGTGCCAGCAGTCCCTACCCAGACAGGGTTGGAGAGACCCAGTACTTC
CASSPYPDRVGETQYF
>.|few|TRBJ2-2|TRBV5-1
TGCGCCAGCAGCCCACCCGTCGGCGGGGAGCTGTTTTTT
CASSPPVGGELFF
>TRBD2|.|TRBJ2-1|TRBV15
TGTGCCACCAGCAATCGGGGGGTGAATGAGCAGTTCTTC
CATSNRGVNEQFF
>TRBD1|few|TRBJ1-6|TRBV5-6
TGTGCCAGTAGGAGAGGGGACAGCCAGAATTCACCCCTCCACTTT
CASRRGDSQNSPLHF
>TRBD2|few|TRBJ2-2|TRBV7-2
TGTGCCAGCAGCCCGACTAGCGGGAGAGCCGGAAACACCGGGGAGCTGTTTTTT
CASSPTSGRAGNTGELFF
>TRBD2|.|TRBJ2-1|TRBV20-1
TGCAGTGCTAGGGGTACTAGCGGGTTGACGGGCAATGAGCAGTTCTTC
CSARGTSGLTGNEQFF
>.|.|TRBJ2-1|TRBV12-3/TRBV12-4
TGTGCCAGCAAGGTAGCGCGGCCCTACAATGAGCAGTTCTTC
CASKVARPYNEQFF
>.|few|TRBJ1-1|TRBV14
TGTGCCAGCAGCCAAGATAAGGACAGGAACACTGAAGCTTTCTTT
CASSQDKDRNTEAFF